A single sample is the source of the 29 T cell receptor beta chains below, sequenced in a study of cytomegalovirus exposure and HLA in healthy donors. The primer mix had 60 Vbeta and 13 Jbeta primers. Clones were sequenced by immunoSEQ multiplex PCR, and TCRdb holds only the in-frame ones, with some missing. Of a few hundred thousand clones in the sample, approximately 91% were seen once. The sequenced sample consisted of PBMCs. The receptors come from a girl aged 2 to 10 in good health and CMV-seronegative.

This chain uses TRBV2 with TRBJ1-3; TRBD1 matches at 7 bases. Germline V gene lookup returns CDR1 SNHLY and CDR2 FYNNEI. CDR3 length: 14 residues. Unmatched junction bases numbered 11, after V lost 10 bases and J lost 5 bases. In DNA, the CDR3 is TGTGCCAAGAAACGGGACAGTTCAAGAAACACCATATATTTT. Translated, it gives CAKKRDSSRNTIYF.

The CDR3: CASSPQKNGATDTQYF. CDR3 coding DNA: TGTGCCAGCAGCCCCCAGAAAAACGGAGCCACAGATACGCAGTATTTT. J is TRBJ2-3 and V is TRBV4-2; no clear D gene. The ends were cut back, 4 bases at V and 2 bases at J, with 16 bases in the middle. CDR3 length equals 16 residues. CDR1 LGHNA and CDR2 YNFKEQ come from the germline V gene.

This chain joins TRBV15 and TRBJ1-1, with D perhaps matching TRBD1 (6 bases). CDR3 length equals 15 residues. Deletions cut 1 base from V and 2 bases from J, with 11 bases between. Germline loops: CDR1 LNHNV, CDR2 YYDKDF (reference sequence). Written as DNA, the CDR3 is TGTGCCACCAGCAGAGTGGCGGGGGGCAACACTGAAGCTTTCTTT. Its protein product is CATSRVAGGNTEAFF. The whole variable domain, remainder taken from reference TRBV15 and TRBJ1-1, is DAMVIQNPRYQVTQFGKPVTLSCSQTLNHNVMYWYQQKSSQAPKLLFHYYDKDFNNEADTPDNFQSRRPNTSFCFLDIRSPGLGDTAMYLCATSRVAGGNTEAFFGQGTRLTVV.

V is TRBV10-3 and J is TRBJ2-2, with TRBD2 matching 11 bases. V lost 6 bases to trimming and J lost 7 bases; unmatched junction nucleotides: 4. CDR3 size: 14 residues. CDR1 is ENHRY, CDR2 SYGVKD, per germline. Written as DNA, the CDR3 is TGTGCCATCAGACTAGCGGGAGAAGTCGGGGAGCTGTTTTTT. Protein sequence: CAIRLAGEVGELFF.

This clone was seen a few times. The rearrangement uses TRBV2 and TRBJ2-7; D is unresolved. The CDR3 totals 11 residues. Germline V gene data show CDR1 as SNHLY and CDR2 as FYNNEI. The germline V and J ends were trimmed by 3 bases and 5 bases, with 5 bases remaining between them. The CDR3 nucleotides read TGTGCCAGCAGTGAGGGCCACGAGCAGTACTTC. Translation: CASSEGHEQYF.

This rearrangement joins TRBV27 to TRBJ1-1; perhaps TRBD1 as D (6 bases). The CDR3 extends over 16 amino acids. The germline gives CDR1 MNHEY, CDR2 SMNVEV (reference sequence). Trimming removed 2 bases at V and 0 bases at J, with 13 bases between. For the CDR3, the DNA is TGTGCCAGCAGTTTACTTCCAGGGGCTCTGAACACTGAAGCTTTCTTT. Translating gives CASSLLPGALNTEAFF.

This chain uses TRBV30 with TRBJ2-2, with 7 nucleotides matching TRBD2. Germline V gene sequence: CDR1 GTSNPN, CDR2 SVGIG (reference sequence). Trimming removed 2 bases from V and 4 bases from J; junction bases left unmatched: 4. The CDR3 loop spans 14 amino acids. The CDR3 sequence is CAWSLGGVTGELFF. Written as DNA, the CDR3 is TGTGCCTGGAGTTTGGGGGGGGTCACCGGGGAGCTGTTTTTT.

V gene TRBV2 combines with J gene TRBJ1-2; TRBD1 agrees at 7 bases. The CDR3 has 14 amino acids. The ends lost 7 bases at V and 5 bases at J; junction bases unmatched: 10. Germline V CDR1 and CDR2: SNHLY, FYNNEI. The CDR3 DNA reads TGTGCCAGCACAAATAGGCCAGGGGGATATGGCTACACCTTC. Amino acids: CASTNRPGGYGYTF.

The rearrangement uses TRBV6-1 and TRBJ1-2; 9 bases line up with TRBD1. The CDR3 length is 14 residues. Germline CDR1 MNHNS, CDR2 SASEGT. J was trimmed by 7 bases and V by 7 bases; bases with no gene match: 10. The DNA of the CDR3 is TGTGCCAGCATTCCGACAGGGGGGTTTGGTGGCTACACCTTC. Translation gives CASIPTGGFGGYTF.

V usage is TRBV7-2 and J usage is TRBJ1-3, with D possibly being TRBD1 (5 bases). CDR3 length: 15 amino acids. Looked up from germline, CDR1 is SGHTA and CDR2 is FQGNSA. V was cut by 0 bases and J by 0 bases, with 6 bases left in between. The DNA for the CDR3 is TGTGCCAGCAGCTTAGCTGACAGCTCTGGAAACACCATATATTTT. It translates to CASSLADSSGNTIYF.

The rearrangement links TRBV30 to TRBJ2-7; 10 bases line up with TRBD2. The CDR3 contains 15 residues. The germline V gene has CDR1 GTSNPN and CDR2 SVGIG (reference sequence). Losses at the gene ends were 3 bases for V and 2 bases for J; bases not matched to a gene: 7. CDR3 amino acids: CAWRSGLAEPYEQYF. In DNA form, the CDR3 reads TGTGCCTGGAGGTCTGGACTAGCGGAACCCTACGAGCAGTACTTC.

J is TRBJ1-2 and V is TRBV5-6; 8 positions agree with TRBD1. V was pared by 7 bases and J by 3 bases, with 5 bases of the junction left unmatched. CDR3 size: 13 residues. The germline V gene has CDR1 SGHDT and CDR2 YYEEEE. The CDR3 here is CASLDRVDYGYTF. In nucleotides, the CDR3 is TGTGCCAGCTTGGACAGGGTGGACTATGGCTACACCTTC.

CDR3 DNA: TGTGCCAGCAGTATAGGGACAGGGGGTACTGAAGCTTTCTTT. This encodes CASSIGTGGTEAFF. The V gene is TRBV6-5, the J gene TRBJ1-1; 11 bases align to TRBD1. The CDR3 is made up of 14 amino acids. The germline CDR1 and CDR2 sequences are MNHEY and SVGAGI. V gave up 5 bases and J gave up 5 bases; unmatched junction bases: 4.

V and J are TRBV7-9 and TRBJ1-1, with D possibly being TRBD1 (6 bases). The germline V and J ends were trimmed by 2 bases and 1 base, with 14 bases remaining between them. Germline CDR1 reads SEHNR; CDR2 reads FQNEAQ (reference sequence). This CDR3 has 16 amino acids. CDR3 amino acids: CASSLRGSGQNTEAFF. The CDR3 bases are TGTGCCAGCAGCTTAAGGGGGTCGGGACAGAACACTGAAGCTTTCTTT.

The sample holds one count of this clone. V gene TRBV5-1 combines with J gene TRBJ1-5; D is unresolved. The ends were cut back, 0 bases at V and 6 bases at J, with 10 bases in the middle. Per germline, CDR1 SGHRS and CDR2 YFSETQ. The CDR3 is 14 residues long. CDR3 coding DNA: TGCGCCAGCAGCTTGGGGGCCGCGGGTCAGCCCCAGCATTTT. This translates into CASSLGAAGQPQHF.

This chain connects TRBV9 to TRBJ2-2, with a possible D match to TRBD1 (6 bases). V lost 3 bases and J lost 1, with 7 bases in between. The CDR3 covers 14 residues. The germline CDR1 and CDR2 sequences are SGDLS and YYNGEE. The CDR3 DNA reads TGTGCCAGCAGCGAACAGGGGAACACCGGGGAGCTGTTTTTT. Its translation is CASSEQGNTGELFF.

J is TRBJ2-2 and V is TRBV5-1; 14 bases agree with TRBD2. Germline CDR1 is SGHRS and CDR2 is YFSETQ. This CDR3 region has 16 residues. After removal of 3 bases from V and 4 bases from J, the junction contained 2 bases not matched to a gene. CDR3 sequence reads: CASSSGLAGGTGELFF. CDR3 DNA sequence: TGCGCCAGCAGCTCAGGACTAGCGGGGGGCACCGGGGAGCTGTTTTTT.

This rearrangement joins TRBV5-6 to TRBJ2-2, with D maybe TRBD1 (5 bases). The germline gives CDR1 SGHDT, CDR2 YYEEEE. V lost 1 base and J 0 bases, leaving 7 bases between the germline ends. The CDR3 is 15 residues long. The chain's CDR3 is CASSLRGTNTGELFF. CDR3 bases: TGTGCCAGCAGCTTGAGGGGTACGAACACCGGGGAGCTGTTTTTT.

V and J are TRBV10-1 and TRBJ2-7; 9 bases line up with TRBD1. The CDR3 consists of 11 residues. CDR1 and CDR2 from the germline V gene are WNHNN and SYGVQD (reference sequence). Losses at the gene ends were 9 bases for V and 4 bases for J; bases not matched to a gene: 1. CDR3 sequence: CASDRGYEQYF. The DNA of the CDR3 is TGCGCCAGTGACAGGGGGTACGAGCAGTACTTC.

J is TRBJ2-3 and V is TRBV2, with D possibly TRBD2 on 5 matching bases. In germline, CDR1 is SNHLY, CDR2 FYNNEI. V lost 5 bases and J lost 3, with 9 bases in between. CDR3 length: 13 residues. The CDR3 DNA is TGTGCCAGCAGTCGTCGGGGTACAGATACGCAGTATTTT. It specifies CASSRRGTDTQYF.

V and J are TRBV2 and TRBJ1-2; 10 bases match TRBD1. J gave up 3 bases and V 5 bases, and 9 bases lay outside the gene matches. Per germline, CDR1 SNHLY and CDR2 FYNNEI. The CDR3 totals 16 residues. The CDR3 spells CASSYTPGTGDYGYTF. CDR3 nucleotide sequence: TGTGCCAGCAGTTACACCCCCGGGACAGGGGACTATGGCTACACCTTC.

The chain uses TRBV5-1 and TRBJ1-4; TRBD1 matches at 8 bases. V was clipped by 4 bases and J by 7 bases; unmatched bases: 6. Germline V gene data show CDR1 as SGHRS and CDR2 as YFSETQ. This CDR3 has 14 amino acids. CDR3 bases: TGCGCCAGCAGCGATCAGGGGGCCGGTGAAAAACTGTTTTTT. Amino acid sequence: CASSDQGAGEKLFF.

This sequence joins TRBV5-6 and TRBJ1-1; D is ambiguous. Trimming took 4 bases from V and 1 from J, leaving 8 bases between them. The CDR3 spans 13 residues. Germline values: CDR1 SGHDT, CDR2 YYEEEE. CDR3 coding DNA: TGTGCCAGCAGCGGCCAGGCGAACACTGAAGCTTTCTTT. This sequence encodes CASSGQANTEAFF. Full variable domain (remainder filled in from reference TRBV5-6 and TRBJ1-1): DAGVTQSPTHLIKTRGQQVTLRCSPKSGHDTVSWYQQALGQGPQFIFQYYEEEERQRGNFPDRFSGHQFPNYSSELNVNALLLGDSALYLCASSGQANTEAFFGQGTRLTVV.

The rearrangement joins TRBV7-9 to TRBJ2-5, with 13 bases identical to TRBD2. V dropped 8 bases and J dropped 6; count of bases not matched to a gene: 6. Germline V gene data show CDR1 as SEHNR and CDR2 as FQNEAQ (reference sequence). There are 14 residues in the CDR3. The CDR3 DNA follows: TGTGCCAGCTCAGGGACTAGCGGGAACAAGACCCAGTACTTC. Residues: CASSGTSGNKTQYF.

This chain joins TRBV6-4 and TRBJ2-5, with D uncertain. CDR1 and CDR2 from the germline V gene are MRHNA and SNTAGT. V lost 7 bases and J 4 bases, leaving 19 bases between the germline ends. The CDR3 consists of 15 residues. Written as DNA, the CDR3 is TGTGCCAGCACCTCAGGTACGATTCCGTCAGAGACCCAGTACTTC. Its translation is CASTSGTIPSETQYF.

This sequence joins TRBV5-1 and TRBJ2-1; D is ambiguous. The CDR3 is 12 residues long. Germline CDR1 SGHRS, CDR2 YFSETQ. Trimming stripped 4 bases from V and 6 bases from J, with 8 bases between. CDR3 nucleotides: TGCGCCAGCAGCACTGCTCCCAATGAGCAGTTCTTC. Amino acids: CASSTAPNEQFF.

The CDR3 protein is CASRPTLGGPGNTEAFF. CDR3 DNA: TGTGCCAGTAGACCCACCCTGGGGGGGCCGGGGAACACTGAAGCTTTCTTT. The chain has TRBV19 and TRBJ1-1, with D perhaps matching TRBD1 (6 bases). Germline V gene data show CDR1 as LNHDA and CDR2 as SQIVND (reference sequence). There are 17 residues in the CDR3. Trimming stripped 6 bases from V and 1 base from J, with 21 bases between.

V and J are TRBV6-5 and TRBJ1-1, with TRBD1 identical over 9 bases. The CDR3 extends over 14 amino acids. J was trimmed by 4 bases and V by 8 bases; bases with no gene match: 8. Germline values: CDR1 MNHEY, CDR2 SVGAGI. As DNA, the CDR3 is TGTGCCAGCGGGGAGAAGACAGGGGGCACTGAAGCTTTCTTT. This encodes CASGEKTGGTEAFF.

This clone was counted a single time. This chain links TRBV28 with TRBJ1-2; D unresolved. CDR1 and CDR2 (germline): MDHEN, SYDVKM. V was pared by 5 bases and J by 8 bases, with 18 bases between. The CDR3 extends over 14 amino acids. CDR3 protein: CASSPPGEGRGYTF. In DNA form, the CDR3 reads TGTGCCAGCAGTCCACCCGGAGAAGGGAGAGGCTACACCTTC.